This T cell receptor beta chain came from a study of cytotoxic CD8 clonotypes in ibrutinib-treated CLL (dated by TCRdb to 2020 to 2023). For the wider study: The cohort included roughly 15 treatment-naive and about a dozen relapsed/refractory patients; about 18 were IGHV unmutated. Every sample from remission and from progressive disease was obtained while the patients were still on ibrutinib. An average of 255,043 productive templates and some 100,000 productive rearrangements was obtained per sample. Longitudinal samples were obtainable from about 30% of the roughly 90 participants in the trial. Response samples were taken after a median of 12 months on treatment, ranging from roughly 6 to 36 months. Partial responses were observed in roughly 24 patients and complete responses in 2; after a median follow-up of around 68 months, remission was maintained in 14 patients and progression was observed in approximately twelve. Cryopreserved peripheral blood mononuclear cells were obtained prior to treatment, at the time of response, and at either disease progression or sustained remission.

Broader findings and caveats from the paper: Public clonotypes were rare and either shrank or stayed stable during treatment, and the rise in clonality at ibrutinib response reflected expansion of private clonotypes. At ibrutinib response clonality went up, during sustained remission it held steady, and at progression it dropped back toward baseline. Sampling times were not matched between sustained-remission and progressing patients, and lymph node repertoires were not studied. Baseline clonality was found to be higher than that of age-matched healthy donors and was strongly correlated with circulating CD8+ T-cell counts.

The meaning of the sample's time point label: 12 months on ibrutinib. For TCR beta library preparation, about 2 micrograms of genomic DNA was extracted from cryopreserved PBMCs. Longitudinal blood samples from CLL patients receiving ibrutinib monotherapy were subjected to high-throughput TCR beta sequencing. The patients took part in an open-label, single-center phase 2 trial of ibrutinib monotherapy. A remark on this clone: The clone's antigen remains unknown. Per-base quality was not reported, and no clone a single base away is much larger than it.

As encoded in the germline V gene, CDR1 is SGHDT while CDR2 is YYEEEE. V is cut back by 3 bases and J by 7 bases, with 6 bases in the junction unmatched. Counted from cysteine to phenylalanine, this CDR3 has 14 amino acids. Of all the DNA, just the CDR3 is kept, 42 bases in frame from base 1. The goal of deep resolution MiSeq sequencing was a depth between 1 in 1 million and 1 in 200,000 T cells, and coverage averaged 10x per clonotype. TCR beta libraries were generated with the immunoSEQ hsTCRB Kit. Under the source paper's analysis protocol: The data were analyzed with ImmunoSEQ Analyzer and ImmunoSEQ Data Assistant, and V, D and J gene assignments followed IMGT definitions. Clonality was computed as one minus normalized Shannon entropy of productive rearrangement frequencies, ranging from 0 to 1. Only overrepresented clonotypes making up at least 0.05% of each patient's repertoire were included in the public clonotype analysis. Repertoires from about a dozen age-matched healthy donors in immuneACCESS were used as clonality controls. Here the immuneACCESS table is served through TCRdb, limited to in-frame sequences with V and J called. Missing clones are a known gap in these copies; in checked studies unresolved V genes cover under half, and the rest lacks a known reason. The D gene and trimming were derived from the DNA, and the V and J assignments and clone size from that table. The sample table holds under 200,000 clones, of which 81% were seen once. The biggest ten clones account for around 2% of the sample.

The V gene is TRBV5-6 and the J gene is TRBJ1-4, with 7 bases aligning to TRBD1. The sequence was obtained from a human donor with chronic lymphocytic leukemia. This sample comprised PBMCs, obtained after 12 months of ibrutinib treatment. DNA sequence: TGTGCCAGCAGCTCACAGGGGTTGAGTGAAAAACTGTTTTTT. Translated, this is CASSSQGLSEKLFF.